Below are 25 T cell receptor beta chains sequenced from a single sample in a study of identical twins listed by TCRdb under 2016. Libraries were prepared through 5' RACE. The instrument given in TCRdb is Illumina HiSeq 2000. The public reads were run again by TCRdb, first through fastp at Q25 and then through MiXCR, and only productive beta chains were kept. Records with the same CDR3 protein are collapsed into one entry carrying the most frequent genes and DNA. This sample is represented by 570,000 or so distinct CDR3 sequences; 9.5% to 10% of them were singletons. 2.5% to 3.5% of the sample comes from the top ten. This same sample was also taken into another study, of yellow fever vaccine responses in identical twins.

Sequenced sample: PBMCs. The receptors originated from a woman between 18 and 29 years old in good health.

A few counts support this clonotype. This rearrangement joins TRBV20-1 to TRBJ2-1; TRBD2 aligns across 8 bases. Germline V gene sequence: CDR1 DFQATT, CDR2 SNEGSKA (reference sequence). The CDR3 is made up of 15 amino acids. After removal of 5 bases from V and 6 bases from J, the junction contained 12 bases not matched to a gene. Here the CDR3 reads CSARNRTSPSNEQFF. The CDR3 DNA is TGCAGTGCTCGAAACCGGACTAGCCCCAGCAATGAGCAGTTCTTC.

The CDR3 region is CASSLASWAGSNTEAFF. CDR3 in DNA: TGTGCCAGCAGCTTAGCGTCGTGGGCAGGGTCAAACACTGAAGCTTTCTTT. The V call is TRBV11-1, the J call TRBJ1-1; possibly TRBD1 for D (5 bases). Germline CDR1 SGHAT, CDR2 FQDESV (reference sequence). V lost 0 bases, J lost 2 bases, and 16 bases lay in between. This CDR3 contains 17 residues.

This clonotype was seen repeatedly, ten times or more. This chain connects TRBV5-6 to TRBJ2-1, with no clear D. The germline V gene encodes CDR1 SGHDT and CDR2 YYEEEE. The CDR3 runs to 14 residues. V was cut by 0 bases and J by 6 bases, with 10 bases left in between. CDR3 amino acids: CASSLGARSNEQFF. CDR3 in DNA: TGTGCCAGCAGCTTGGGTGCTAGATCCAATGAGCAGTTCTTC.

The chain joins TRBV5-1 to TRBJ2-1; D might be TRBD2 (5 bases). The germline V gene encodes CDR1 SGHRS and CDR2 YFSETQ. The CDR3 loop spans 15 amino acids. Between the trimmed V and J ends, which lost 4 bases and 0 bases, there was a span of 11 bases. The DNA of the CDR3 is TGCGCCAGCAGCCCGGACTTCAGCTCCTACAATGAGCAGTTCTTC. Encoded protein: CASSPDFSSYNEQFF.

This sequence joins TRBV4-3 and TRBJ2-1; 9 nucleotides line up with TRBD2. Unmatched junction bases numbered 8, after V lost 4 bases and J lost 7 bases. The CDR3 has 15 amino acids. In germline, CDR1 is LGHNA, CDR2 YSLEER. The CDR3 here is CASSLEGLARNEQFF. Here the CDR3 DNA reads TGCGCCAGCAGCCTCGAGGGACTAGCTCGGAATGAGCAGTTCTTC.

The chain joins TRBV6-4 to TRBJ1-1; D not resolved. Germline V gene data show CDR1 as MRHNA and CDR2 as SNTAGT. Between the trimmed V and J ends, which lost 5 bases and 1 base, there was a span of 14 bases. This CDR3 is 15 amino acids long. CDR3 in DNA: TGTGCCAGCAGTCTCCCAGACATTCCGAACACTGAAGCTTTCTTT. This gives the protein CASSLPDIPNTEAFF.

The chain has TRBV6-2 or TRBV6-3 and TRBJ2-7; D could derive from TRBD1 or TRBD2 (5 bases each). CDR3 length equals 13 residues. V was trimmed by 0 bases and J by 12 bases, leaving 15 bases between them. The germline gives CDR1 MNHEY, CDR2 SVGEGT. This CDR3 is CASSYSLQGPWYF. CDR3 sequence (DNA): TGTGCCAGCAGTTACTCCCTCCAGGGACCTTGGTACTTC.

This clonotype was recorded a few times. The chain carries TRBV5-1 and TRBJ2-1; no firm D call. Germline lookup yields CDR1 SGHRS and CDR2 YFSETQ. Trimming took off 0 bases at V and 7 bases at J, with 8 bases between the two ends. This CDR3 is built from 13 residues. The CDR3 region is CASSLVPLNEQFF. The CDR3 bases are TGCGCCAGCAGCTTGGTCCCCTTGAATGAGCAGTTCTTC.

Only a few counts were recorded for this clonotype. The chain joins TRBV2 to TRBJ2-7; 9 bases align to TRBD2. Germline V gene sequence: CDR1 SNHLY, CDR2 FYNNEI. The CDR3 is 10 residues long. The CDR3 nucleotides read TGTGCTGCGGGGGGGAACGAGCAGTACTTC. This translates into CAAGGNEQYF. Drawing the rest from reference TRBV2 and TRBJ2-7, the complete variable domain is EPEVTQTPSHQVTQMGQEVILRCVPISNHLYFYWYRQILGQKVEFLVSFYNNEISEKSEIFDDQFSVERPDGSNFTLKIRSTKLEDSAMYFCAAGGNEQYFGPGTRLTVT.

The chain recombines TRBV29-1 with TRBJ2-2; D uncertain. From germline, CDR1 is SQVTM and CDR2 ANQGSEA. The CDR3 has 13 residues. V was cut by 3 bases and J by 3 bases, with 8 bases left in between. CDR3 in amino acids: CSVDPGYTGELFF. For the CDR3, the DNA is TGCAGCGTTGACCCTGGGTACACCGGGGAGCTGTTTTTT.

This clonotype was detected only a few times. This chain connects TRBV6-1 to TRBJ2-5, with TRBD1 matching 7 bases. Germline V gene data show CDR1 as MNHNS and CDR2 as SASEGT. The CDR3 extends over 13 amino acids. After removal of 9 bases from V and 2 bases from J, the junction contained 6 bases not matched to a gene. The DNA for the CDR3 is TGTGCCAGTAAAACAGGGGCGCAAGAGACCCAGTACTTC. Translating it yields CASKTGAQETQYF.

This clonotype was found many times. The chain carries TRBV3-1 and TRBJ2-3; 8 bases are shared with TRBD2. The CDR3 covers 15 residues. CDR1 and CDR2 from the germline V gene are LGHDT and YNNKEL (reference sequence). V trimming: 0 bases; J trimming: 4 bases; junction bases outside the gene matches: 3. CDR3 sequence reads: CASSQETGGADTQYF. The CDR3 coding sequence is TGTGCCAGCAGCCAAGAAACGGGAGGGGCAGATACGCAGTATTTT.

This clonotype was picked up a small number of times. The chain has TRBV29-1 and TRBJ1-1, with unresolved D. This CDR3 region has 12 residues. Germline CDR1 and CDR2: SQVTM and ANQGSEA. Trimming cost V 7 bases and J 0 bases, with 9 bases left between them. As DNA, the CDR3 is TGCAGCGGGTGGGTCATGAACACTGAAGCTTTCTTT. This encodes CSGWVMNTEAFF.

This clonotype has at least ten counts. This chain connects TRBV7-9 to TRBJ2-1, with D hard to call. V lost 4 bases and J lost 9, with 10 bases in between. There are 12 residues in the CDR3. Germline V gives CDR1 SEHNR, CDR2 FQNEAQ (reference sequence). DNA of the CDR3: TGTGCCAGCAGCTCTTACCTCAGTGAGCAGTTCTTC. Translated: CASSSYLSEQFF.

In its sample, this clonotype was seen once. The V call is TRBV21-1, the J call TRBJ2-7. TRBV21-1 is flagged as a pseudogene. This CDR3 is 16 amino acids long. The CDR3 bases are TGTGCCAGCAGCAAAGCTCCGCGGCAGAGCTCCTACGAGCAGTACGTC. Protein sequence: CASSKAPRQSSYEQYV.

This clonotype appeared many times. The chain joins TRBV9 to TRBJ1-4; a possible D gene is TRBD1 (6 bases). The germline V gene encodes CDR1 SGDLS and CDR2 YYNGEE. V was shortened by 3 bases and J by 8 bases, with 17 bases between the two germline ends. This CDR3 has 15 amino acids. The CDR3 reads CASSEQDRMGEKLFF. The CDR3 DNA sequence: TGTGCCAGCAGCGAACAAGACAGGATGGGCGAAAAACTGTTTTTT.

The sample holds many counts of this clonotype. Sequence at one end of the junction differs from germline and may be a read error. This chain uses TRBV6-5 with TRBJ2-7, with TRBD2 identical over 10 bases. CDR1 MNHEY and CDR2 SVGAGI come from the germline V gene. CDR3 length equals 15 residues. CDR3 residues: CASSYSAGGSYEQYF. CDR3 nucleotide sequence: TGCGCCAGCAGCTATTCAGCGGGGGGGTCCTACGAGCAGTACTTC.

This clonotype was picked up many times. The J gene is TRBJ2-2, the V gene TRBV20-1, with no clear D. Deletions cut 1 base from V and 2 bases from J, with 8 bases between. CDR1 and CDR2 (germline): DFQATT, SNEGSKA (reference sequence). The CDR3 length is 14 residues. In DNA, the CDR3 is TGCAGTGCTAGAGCGGAAATTAACACCGGGGAGCTGTTTTTT. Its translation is CSARAEINTGELFF.

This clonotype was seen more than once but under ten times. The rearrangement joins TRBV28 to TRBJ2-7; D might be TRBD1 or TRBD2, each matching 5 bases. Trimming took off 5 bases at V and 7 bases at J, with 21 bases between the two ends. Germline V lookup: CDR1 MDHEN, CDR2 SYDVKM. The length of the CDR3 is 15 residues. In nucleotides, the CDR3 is TGTGCCAGCAGTCTCATCGGGACGGCTATGCTGGAGCAGTACTTC. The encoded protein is CASSLIGTAMLEQYF.

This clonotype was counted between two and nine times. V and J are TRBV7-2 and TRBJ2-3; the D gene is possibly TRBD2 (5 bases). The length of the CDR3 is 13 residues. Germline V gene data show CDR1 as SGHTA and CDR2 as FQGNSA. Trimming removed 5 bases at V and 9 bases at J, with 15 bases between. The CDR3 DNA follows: TGTGCCAGCAGCCGAGAACTAGTTTACACGCAGTATTTT. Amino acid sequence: CASSRELVYTQYF. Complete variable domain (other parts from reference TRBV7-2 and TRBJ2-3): GAGVSQSPSNKVTEKGKDVELRCDPISGHTALYWYRQSLGQGLEFLIYFQGNSAPDKSGLPSDRFSAERTGGSVSTLTIQRTQQEDSAVYLCASSRELVYTQYFGPGTRLTVL.

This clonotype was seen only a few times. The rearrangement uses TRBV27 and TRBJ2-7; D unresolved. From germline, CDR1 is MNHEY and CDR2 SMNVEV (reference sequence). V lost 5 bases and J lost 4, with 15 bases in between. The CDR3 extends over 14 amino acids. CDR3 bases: TGTGCCAGCAGTCTCTCGCCTCTTATTTACGAGCAGTACTTC. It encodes CASSLSPLIYEQYF.

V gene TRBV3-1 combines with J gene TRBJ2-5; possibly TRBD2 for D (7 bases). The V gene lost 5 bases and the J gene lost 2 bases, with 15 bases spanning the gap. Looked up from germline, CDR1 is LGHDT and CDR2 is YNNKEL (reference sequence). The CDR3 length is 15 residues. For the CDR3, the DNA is TGTGCCAGCAGCGGGGGCAGCGGGATTCAAGAGACCCAGTACTTC. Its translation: CASSGGSGIQETQYF.

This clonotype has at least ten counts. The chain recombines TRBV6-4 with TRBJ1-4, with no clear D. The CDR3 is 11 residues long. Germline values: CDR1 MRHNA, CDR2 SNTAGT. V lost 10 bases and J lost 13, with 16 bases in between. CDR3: CANGRRDGLFF. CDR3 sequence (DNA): TGTGCCAACGGAAGGAGAGATGGACTGTTTTTT.

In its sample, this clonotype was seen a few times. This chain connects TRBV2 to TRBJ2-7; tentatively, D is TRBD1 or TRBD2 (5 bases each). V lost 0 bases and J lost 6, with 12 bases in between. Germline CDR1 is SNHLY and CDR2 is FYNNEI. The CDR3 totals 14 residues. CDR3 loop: CASSEAGTTLEQYF. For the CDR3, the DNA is TGTGCCAGCAGTGAAGCGGGGACCACCCTCGAGCAGTACTTC.

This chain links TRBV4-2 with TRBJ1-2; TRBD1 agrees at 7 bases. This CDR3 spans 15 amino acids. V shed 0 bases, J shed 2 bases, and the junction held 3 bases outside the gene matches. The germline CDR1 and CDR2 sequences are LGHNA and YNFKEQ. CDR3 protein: CASSQDRGQNYGYTF. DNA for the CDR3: TGTGCCAGCAGCCAAGATCGGGGACAGAACTATGGCTACACCTTC.